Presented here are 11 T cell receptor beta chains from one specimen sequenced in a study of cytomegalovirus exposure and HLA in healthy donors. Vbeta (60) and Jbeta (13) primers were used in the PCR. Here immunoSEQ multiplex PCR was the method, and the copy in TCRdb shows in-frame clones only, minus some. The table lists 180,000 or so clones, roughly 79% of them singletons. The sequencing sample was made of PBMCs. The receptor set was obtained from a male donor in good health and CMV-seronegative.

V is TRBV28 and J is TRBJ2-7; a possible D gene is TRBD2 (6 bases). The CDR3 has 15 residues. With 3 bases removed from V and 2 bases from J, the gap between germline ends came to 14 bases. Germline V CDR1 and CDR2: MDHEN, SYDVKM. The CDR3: CASSFTGVRTYEQYF. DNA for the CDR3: TGTGCCAGCAGTTTTACGGGAGTCAGAACCTACGAGCAGTACTTC.

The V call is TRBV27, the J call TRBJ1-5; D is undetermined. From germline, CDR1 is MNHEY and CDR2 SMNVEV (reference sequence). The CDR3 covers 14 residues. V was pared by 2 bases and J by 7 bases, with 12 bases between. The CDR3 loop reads CASSLAGMGQPQHF. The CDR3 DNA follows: TGTGCCAGCAGTTTAGCGGGAATGGGCCAGCCCCAGCATTTT.

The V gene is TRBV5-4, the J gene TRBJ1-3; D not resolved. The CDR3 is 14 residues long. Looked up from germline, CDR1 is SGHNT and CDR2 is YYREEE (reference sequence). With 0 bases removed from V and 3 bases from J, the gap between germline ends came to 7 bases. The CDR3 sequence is CASSLAGFGNTIYF. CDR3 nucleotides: TGTGCCAGCAGCTTGGCAGGCTTTGGAAACACCATATATTTT.

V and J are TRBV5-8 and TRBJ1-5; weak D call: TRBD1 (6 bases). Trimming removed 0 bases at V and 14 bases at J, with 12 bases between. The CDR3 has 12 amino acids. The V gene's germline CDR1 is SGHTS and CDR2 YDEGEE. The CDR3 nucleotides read TGTGCCAGCAGCTTGGTTGGACAGCTAGAGCATTTT. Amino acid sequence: CASSLVGQLEHF.

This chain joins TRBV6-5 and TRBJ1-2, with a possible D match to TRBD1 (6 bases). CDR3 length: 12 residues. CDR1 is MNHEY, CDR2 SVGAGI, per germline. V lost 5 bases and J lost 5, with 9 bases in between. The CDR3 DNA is TGTGCCAGCAGTGAGGGGGGGTATGGCTACACCTTC. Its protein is CASSEGGYGYTF.

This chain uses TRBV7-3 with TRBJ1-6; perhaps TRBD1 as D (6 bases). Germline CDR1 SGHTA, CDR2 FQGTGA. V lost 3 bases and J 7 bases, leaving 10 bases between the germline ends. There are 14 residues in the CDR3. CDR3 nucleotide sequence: TGTGCCAGCAGCTTGCAGGGGCGGAATTCACCCCTCCACTTT. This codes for CASSLQGRNSPLHF.

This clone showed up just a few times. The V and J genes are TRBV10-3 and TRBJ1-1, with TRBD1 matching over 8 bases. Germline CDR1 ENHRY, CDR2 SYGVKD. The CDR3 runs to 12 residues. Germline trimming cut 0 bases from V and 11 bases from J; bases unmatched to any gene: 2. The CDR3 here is CAISESDRGAFF. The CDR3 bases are TGTGCCATCAGTGAGTCCGACAGGGGTGCTTTCTTT.

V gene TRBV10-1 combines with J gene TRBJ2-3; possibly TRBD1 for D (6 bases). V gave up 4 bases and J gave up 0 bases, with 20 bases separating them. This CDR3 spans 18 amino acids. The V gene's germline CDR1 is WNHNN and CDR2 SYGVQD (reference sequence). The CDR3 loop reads CASSGVIDRKTSTDTQYF. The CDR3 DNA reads TGCGCCAGCAGTGGGGTGATCGACAGGAAAACTAGCACAGATACGCAGTATTTT.

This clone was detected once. CDR3 residues: CASSPPLVYGYTF. The CDR3 DNA follows: TGTGCCAGCAGCCCGCCACTGGTCTATGGCTACACCTTC. The V gene is TRBV14, the J gene TRBJ1-2; D is ambiguous. CDR1 is SGHDN and CDR2 is FVKESK in the germline V gene. CDR3 length: 13 residues. Deletions cut 4 bases from V and 4 bases from J, with 10 bases between. The variable domain in full, completed from reference TRBV14 and TRBJ1-2, reads EAGVTQFPSHSVIEKGQTVTLRCDPISGHDNLYWYRRVMGKEIKFLLHFVKESKQDESGMPNNRFLAERTGGTYSTLKVQPAELEDSGVYFCASSPPLVYGYTFGSGTRLTVV.

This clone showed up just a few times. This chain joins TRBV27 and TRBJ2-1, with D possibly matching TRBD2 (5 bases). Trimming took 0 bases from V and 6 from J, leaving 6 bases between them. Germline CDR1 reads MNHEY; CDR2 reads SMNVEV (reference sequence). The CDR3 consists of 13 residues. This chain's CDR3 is CASSLSRGNEQFF. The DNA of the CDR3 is TGTGCCAGCAGTTTATCCCGGGGCAATGAGCAGTTCTTC.

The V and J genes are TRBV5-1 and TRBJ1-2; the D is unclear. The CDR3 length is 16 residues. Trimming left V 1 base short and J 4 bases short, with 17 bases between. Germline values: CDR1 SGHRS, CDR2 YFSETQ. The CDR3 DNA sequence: TGCGCCAGCAGCTTGCAACTGGGAGGAGGCCTCTATGGCTACACCTTC. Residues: CASSLQLGGGLYGYTF.